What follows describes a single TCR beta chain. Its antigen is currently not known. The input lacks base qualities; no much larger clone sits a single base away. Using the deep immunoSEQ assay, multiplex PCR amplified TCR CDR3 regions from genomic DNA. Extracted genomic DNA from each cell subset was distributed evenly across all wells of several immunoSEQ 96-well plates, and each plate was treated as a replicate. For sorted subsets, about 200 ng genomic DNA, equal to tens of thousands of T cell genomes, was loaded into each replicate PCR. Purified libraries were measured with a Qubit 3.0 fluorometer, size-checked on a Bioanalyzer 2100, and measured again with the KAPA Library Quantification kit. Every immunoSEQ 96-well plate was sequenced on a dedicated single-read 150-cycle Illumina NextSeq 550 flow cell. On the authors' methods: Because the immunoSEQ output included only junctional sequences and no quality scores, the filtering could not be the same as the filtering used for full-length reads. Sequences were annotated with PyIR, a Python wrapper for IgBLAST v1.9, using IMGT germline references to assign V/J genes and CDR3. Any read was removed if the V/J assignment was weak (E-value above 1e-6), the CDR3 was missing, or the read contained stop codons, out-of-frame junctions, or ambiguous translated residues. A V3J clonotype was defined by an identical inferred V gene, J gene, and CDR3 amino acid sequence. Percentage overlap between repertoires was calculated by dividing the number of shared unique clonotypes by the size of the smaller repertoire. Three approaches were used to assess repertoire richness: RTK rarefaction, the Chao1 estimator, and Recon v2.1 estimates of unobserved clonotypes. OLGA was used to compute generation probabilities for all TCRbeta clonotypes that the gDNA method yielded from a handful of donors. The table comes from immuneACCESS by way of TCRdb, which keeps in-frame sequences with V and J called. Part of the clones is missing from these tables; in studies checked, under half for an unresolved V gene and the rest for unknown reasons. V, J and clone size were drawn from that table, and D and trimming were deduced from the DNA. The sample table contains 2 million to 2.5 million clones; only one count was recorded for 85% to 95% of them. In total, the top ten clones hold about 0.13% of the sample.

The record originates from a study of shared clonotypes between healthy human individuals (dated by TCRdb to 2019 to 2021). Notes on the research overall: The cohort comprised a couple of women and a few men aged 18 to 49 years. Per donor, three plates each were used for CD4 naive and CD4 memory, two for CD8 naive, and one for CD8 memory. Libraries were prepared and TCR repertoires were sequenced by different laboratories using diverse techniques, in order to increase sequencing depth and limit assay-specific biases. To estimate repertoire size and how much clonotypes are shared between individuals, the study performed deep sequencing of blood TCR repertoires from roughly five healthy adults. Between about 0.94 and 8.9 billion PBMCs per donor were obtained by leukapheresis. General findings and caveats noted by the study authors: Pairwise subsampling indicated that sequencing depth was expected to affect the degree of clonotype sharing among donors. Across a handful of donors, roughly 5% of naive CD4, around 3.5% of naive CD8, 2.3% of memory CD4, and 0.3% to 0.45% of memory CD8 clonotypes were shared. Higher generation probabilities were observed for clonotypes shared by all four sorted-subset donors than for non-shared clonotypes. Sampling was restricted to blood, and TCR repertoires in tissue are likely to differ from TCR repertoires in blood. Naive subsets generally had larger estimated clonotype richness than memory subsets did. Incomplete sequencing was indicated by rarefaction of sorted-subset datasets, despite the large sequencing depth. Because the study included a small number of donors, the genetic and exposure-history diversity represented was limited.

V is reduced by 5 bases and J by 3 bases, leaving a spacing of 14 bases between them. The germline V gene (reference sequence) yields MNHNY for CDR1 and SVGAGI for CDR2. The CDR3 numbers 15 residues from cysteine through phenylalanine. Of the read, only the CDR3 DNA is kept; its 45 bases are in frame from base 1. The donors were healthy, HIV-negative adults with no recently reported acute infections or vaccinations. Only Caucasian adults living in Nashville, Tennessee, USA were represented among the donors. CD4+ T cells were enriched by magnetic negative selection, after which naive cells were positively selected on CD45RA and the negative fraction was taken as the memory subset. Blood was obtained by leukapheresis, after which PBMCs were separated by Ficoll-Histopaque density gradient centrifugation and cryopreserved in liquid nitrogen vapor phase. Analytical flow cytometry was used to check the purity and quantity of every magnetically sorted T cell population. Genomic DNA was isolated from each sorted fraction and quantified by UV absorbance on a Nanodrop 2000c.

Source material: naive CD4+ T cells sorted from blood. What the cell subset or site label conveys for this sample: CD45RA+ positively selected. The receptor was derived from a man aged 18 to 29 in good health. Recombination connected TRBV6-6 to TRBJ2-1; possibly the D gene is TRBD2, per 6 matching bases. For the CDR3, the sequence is CASSPERVIYNEQFF. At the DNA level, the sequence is TGTGCCAGCAGTCCCGAGCGGGTTATCTACAATGAGCAGTTCTTC.